What follows are 23 T cell receptor beta chains derived from one specimen sequenced in a study of T-cell memory formation after mild COVID-19. TCRdb used MiXCR to reprocess the 5' RACE reads, holding one entry per CDR3 protein. The sample has roughly 250,000 distinct CDR3 sequences, approximately 15% seen once. Sequenced input: PBMCs or a T cell subset sorted from them (not recorded which). These receptors were taken from a man younger than 35 who had mild COVID-19 (a few samples of this study predate the infection). Cell type and time point are not known.

The chain links TRBV4-3 to TRBJ1-4, with D hard to call. V was pared by 1 base and J by 11 bases, with 11 bases between. This CDR3 comprises 13 residues. From germline, CDR1 is LGHNA and CDR2 YSLEER. The CDR3 DNA follows: TGCGCCAGCAGCCAAGTACAAGCCGGGAAACTGTTTTTT. Its protein is CASSQVQAGKLFF.

This sequence joins TRBV29-1 and TRBJ2-5; D unclear. This CDR3 spans 14 amino acids. CDR1 and CDR2 from the germline V gene are SQVTM and ANQGSEA. V shed 5 bases and J shed 3 bases, with 16 bases lying between them. CDR3 DNA: TGCAGCGTTCCACTCGAGCGAGTGGAAGAGACCCAGTACTTC. It encodes CSVPLERVEETQYF.

This clonotype appeared many times. The chain employs TRBV2 and TRBJ1-1; no clear D gene. The CDR3 covers 13 residues. CDR1 is SNHLY and CDR2 is FYNNEI in the germline V gene. V lost 1 base and J lost 1, with 4 bases in between. The CDR3 is CASSEVENTEAFF. CDR3 DNA: TGTGCCAGCAGTGAAGTCGAGAACACTGAAGCTTTCTTT.

There are a few counts of this clonotype. This chain links TRBV4-3 with TRBJ2-2; no clear D gene. The germline CDR1 and CDR2 sequences are LGHNA and YSLEER. CDR3 length equals 15 residues. V lost 0 bases and J lost 4, with 9 bases in between. CDR3 sequence (DNA): TGCGCCAGCAGCCAAGATTCCCAGACCACCGGGGAGCTGTTTTTT. Translation gives CASSQDSQTTGELFF.

This clonotype was detected only a few times. V is TRBV6-2 or TRBV6-3 and J is TRBJ2-5; the match to TRBD1 covers 7 bases. The ends lost 5 bases at V and 5 bases at J; junction bases unmatched: 8. Germline CDR1 reads MNHEY; CDR2 reads SVGEGT. The CDR3 totals 14 residues. CDR3 in DNA: TGTGCCAGCAGTACGACAGGGAATAGGGAGACCCAGTACTTC. Protein: CASSTTGNRETQYF.

This clonotype was seen only a few times. The chain employs TRBV6-6 and TRBJ2-1, with no clear D. Trimming took 0 bases from V and 3 from J, leaving 9 bases between them. CDR1 and CDR2 from the germline V gene are MNHNY and SVGAGI (reference sequence). The CDR3 spans 15 residues. CDR3 DNA sequence: TGTGCCAGCAGTTACTCGGGGTATGTCTACAATGAGCAGTTCTTC. Protein product: CASSYSGYVYNEQFF.

This clonotype has just a few counts. This sequence joins TRBV4-1 and TRBJ2-7; TRBD2 might be the D (6 bases). CDR3 size: 15 residues. Germline loops: CDR1 MGHRA, CDR2 YSYEKL. V was trimmed by 0 bases and J by 3 bases, leaving 12 bases between them. The CDR3 loop is CASSQEGGIGYEQYF. DNA for the CDR3: TGCGCCAGCAGCCAAGAAGGAGGGATCGGCTACGAGCAGTACTTC.

The CDR3 reads CASSQVEAQGNTIYF. The DNA of the CDR3 is TGCGCCAGCAGCCAAGTCGAGGCTCAAGGAAACACCATATATTTT. The chain links TRBV4-1 to TRBJ1-3; no clear D. This CDR3 comprises 15 residues. V was trimmed by 1 base and J by 4 bases, leaving 11 bases between them. CDR1 and CDR2 from the germline V gene are MGHRA and YSYEKL.

Many counts were recorded for this clonotype. The chain is built from TRBV5-1 and TRBJ2-5, with D possibly TRBD2 on 6 matching bases. V lost 1 base, J lost 7 bases, and 17 bases lay in between. Germline V gives CDR1 SGHRS, CDR2 YFSETQ. CDR3 length equals 15 residues. CDR3 region: CASSLISGGAGTQYF. The CDR3, as DNA: TGCGCCAGCAGCTTGATAAGTGGCGGGGCGGGGACCCAGTACTTC.

This clonotype was detected many times. The CDR3 sequence is CSVGPGQGKLFF. The DNA for the CDR3 is TGCAGCGTGGGCCCGGGACAGGGAAAACTGTTTTTT. The rearrangement links TRBV29-1 to TRBJ1-4; 9 bases map to TRBD1. CDR3 length equals 12 residues. The germline V gene encodes CDR1 SQVTM and CDR2 ANQGSEA. The V segment lost 6 bases and the J segment 10 bases; nucleotides outside the gene matches: 6.

The table lists this clonotype with a few counts. The genes are TRBV11-2 and TRBJ1-6; no firm D call. CDR1 is SGHAT and CDR2 is FQNNGV in the germline V gene. Trimming took off 3 bases at V and 0 bases at J, with 9 bases between the two ends. This CDR3 is 16 amino acids long. The CDR3 loop reads CASSLLGSSYNSPLHF. In DNA, the CDR3 is TGTGCCAGCAGCTTGTTGGGCAGCTCCTATAATTCACCCCTCCACTTT. The entire variable domain, with the rest obtained from reference TRBV11-2 and TRBJ1-6, is as follows: EAGVAQSPRYKIIEKRQSVAFWCNPISGHATLYWYQQILGQGPKLLIQFQNNGVVDDSQLPKDRFSAERLKGVDSTLKIQPAKLEDSAVYLCASSLLGSSYNSPLHFGNGTRLTVT.

The chain links TRBV7-7 to TRBJ2-5, with a tentative D call TRBD2 (5 bases). The CDR3 is made up of 15 amino acids. Deletions cut 5 bases from V and 4 bases from J, with 17 bases between. Germline CDR1 SSHAT, CDR2 FNYEAQ (reference sequence). The CDR3 sequence is CASSLTGSGRETQYF. The CDR3 nucleotides are TGTGCCAGCAGCCTAACGGGGAGCGGCCGAGAGACCCAGTACTTC. The full variable domain, rest sourced from reference TRBV7-7 and TRBJ2-5, is GAGVSQSPRYKVTKRGQDVTLRCDPISSHATLYWYQQALGQGPEFLTYFNYEAQPDKSGLPSDRFSAERPEGSISTLTIQRTEQRDSAMYRCASSLTGSGRETQYFGPGTRLLVL.

This clonotype was detected a few times. The chain couples TRBV5-4 to TRBJ2-7; TRBD1 matches at 7 bases. Germline loops: CDR1 SGHNT, CDR2 YYREEE (reference sequence). Trimming took 4 bases from V and 2 from J; bases not matched to a gene: 12. The CDR3 has 16 residues. CDR3 coding DNA: TGTGCCAGCAGCCCCCGGGGACAGACAGGGACCTACGAGCAGTACTTC. Its protein product is CASSPRGQTGTYEQYF.

This clonotype was observed many times. V and J are TRBV6-1 and TRBJ2-2; no reliable D call. This CDR3 spans 14 amino acids. V was pared by 7 bases and J by 2 bases, with 11 bases between. CDR1 is MNHNS and CDR2 is SASEGT in the germline V gene. CDR3 DNA: TGTGCCAGCATCTCAGGCAGCAACACCGGGGAGCTGTTTTTT. Its protein product is CASISGSNTGELFF.

In this sample, this clonotype turned up a few times. The chain is built from TRBV7-9 and TRBJ1-1; D unclear. V lost 3 bases and J 5 bases, leaving 13 bases between the germline ends. The V gene's germline CDR1 is SEHNR and CDR2 FQNEAQ (reference sequence). The CDR3 is 14 amino acids. The CDR3 spells CASSFRTLGTEAFF. The DNA for the CDR3 is TGTGCCAGCAGCTTTCGGACGCTTGGGACTGAAGCTTTCTTT.

There are a few counts of this clonotype. The rearrangement links TRBV6-2 or TRBV6-3 to TRBJ2-1, with D hard to call. The germline V gene has CDR1 MNHEY and CDR2 SVGEGT. With 4 bases removed from V and 4 bases from J, the gap between germline ends came to 5 bases. This CDR3 has 12 amino acids. The CDR3 nucleotides read TGTGCCAGCAGTTCCGTATACAATGAGCAGTTCTTC. The encoded protein is CASSSVYNEQFF.

This chain links TRBV6-5 with TRBJ2-2; D possibly corresponds to TRBD2 (5 bases). The V gene's germline CDR1 is MNHEY and CDR2 SVGAGI. The CDR3 totals 14 residues. Trimming cost V 0 bases and J 8 bases, with 10 bases left between them. DNA for the CDR3: TGTGCCAGCAGTTACTCGAGGGCGACAGGGGAGCTGTTTTTT. Encoded protein: CASSYSRATGELFF.

This chain connects TRBV11-2 to TRBJ2-7; the match to TRBD2 covers 12 bases. Germline trimming cut 6 bases from V and 4 bases from J; bases unmatched to any gene: 1. In germline, CDR1 is SGHAT, CDR2 FQNNGV. This CDR3 has 13 amino acids. The CDR3 here is CASRGTSGYEQYV. The DNA of the CDR3 is TGTGCCAGCAGGGGGACTAGCGGGTACGAGCAGTACGTC.

Only a few counts were recorded for this clonotype. This chain connects TRBV7-3 to TRBJ2-5, with no clear D. This CDR3 spans 13 amino acids. From germline, CDR1 is SGHTA and CDR2 FQGTGA. V lost 5 bases and J 4 bases, leaving 11 bases between the germline ends. This CDR3 is CASSRSTGETQYF. The CDR3 nucleotides are TGTGCCAGCAGCCGGTCCACCGGAGAGACCCAGTACTTC.

This clonotype was recorded a few times. This sequence joins TRBV27 and TRBJ2-1, with D maybe TRBD1 (6 bases). CDR3 length equals 14 residues. Trimming took 6 bases from V and 4 from J, leaving 13 bases between them. Germline V gene data show CDR1 as MNHEY and CDR2 as SMNVEV (reference sequence). The CDR3 sequence is CASSRTRGYNEQFF. The CDR3, as DNA: TGTGCCAGCAGCCGAACGAGGGGGTACAATGAGCAGTTCTTC.

This rearrangement joins TRBV9 to TRBJ2-1; no firm D call. Trimming removed 4 bases at V and 8 bases at J, with 10 bases between. Looked up from germline, CDR1 is SGDLS and CDR2 is YYNGEE. CDR3 length: 12 amino acids. The CDR3 nucleotides read TGTGCCAGCAGCCCAGCAGGATATGAGCAGTTCTTC. It is translated as CASSPAGYEQFF.

DNA of the CDR3: TGTGCCAGCAGGACGGAGGGACAGGGATTAGGATCACCCCTCCACTTT. It encodes CASRTEGQGLGSPLHF. The gene calls are TRBV27 and TRBJ1-6, with TRBD1 matching over 9 bases. This CDR3 is built from 16 residues. Germline assignment: CDR1 MNHEY and CDR2 SMNVEV (reference sequence). The V gene end was trimmed by 6 bases and the J gene end by 10 bases; junction bases not matched to a gene: 13.

This clonotype was seen only once. The rearrangement joins TRBV25-1 to TRBJ2-2; D is unclear. Germline loops: CDR1 MGHDK, CDR2 SYGVNS. V dropped 5 bases and J dropped 4 bases, with 8 bases sitting between them. This CDR3 region has 13 residues. The chain's CDR3 is CASSPHGTGELFF. DNA of the CDR3: TGTGCCAGCAGTCCCCACGGCACCGGGGAGCTGTTTTTT. The full variable domain, its missing parts supplied by reference TRBV25-1 and TRBJ2-2, is EADIYQTPRYLVIGTGKKITLECSQTMGHDKMYWYQQDPGMELHLIHYSYGVNSTEKGDLSSESTVSRIRTEHFPLTLESARPSHTSQYLCASSPHGTGELFFGEGSRLTVL.